This T cell receptor beta chain was recorded in a study of T cells expressing NK-cell markers. Study-wide context: The TCR beta repertoires were obtained from sorted CD3+CD56+NKG2C+, CD3+CD56+NKG2C- and CD3+CD56-NKG2C+ T cells.

Germline loops: CDR1 DFQATT, CDR2 SNEGSKA (reference sequence). The CDR3 has 15 amino acids. About this clonotype: As yet, its antigen is unknown.

Findings and caveats of the study: The contribution of dominant NKG2C+ clonotypes to CD8+ T cells in more than five donors was roughly 1.0-7.5%.

For TCR beta, cDNA was produced by 5'RACE template switching with UMIs. TCRdb re-called the 5' RACE reads; every CDR3 protein appears as one record, without DNA. This repertoire includes roughly 280,000 distinct CDR3 sequences. The V and J genes are TRBV20-1 and TRBJ1-6; TCRdb gives TRBD1 as the D gene, but with no DNA this cannot be confirmed. Sequencing used blood T cells: a sorted CD56 or NKG2C T cell subset, CD4+ or CD8+ T cells, or bulk PBMC T cells (not recorded which). The receptor comes from a man aged 18 to 29 in good health. The CDR3 region is CSARRTAGNNSPLHF.